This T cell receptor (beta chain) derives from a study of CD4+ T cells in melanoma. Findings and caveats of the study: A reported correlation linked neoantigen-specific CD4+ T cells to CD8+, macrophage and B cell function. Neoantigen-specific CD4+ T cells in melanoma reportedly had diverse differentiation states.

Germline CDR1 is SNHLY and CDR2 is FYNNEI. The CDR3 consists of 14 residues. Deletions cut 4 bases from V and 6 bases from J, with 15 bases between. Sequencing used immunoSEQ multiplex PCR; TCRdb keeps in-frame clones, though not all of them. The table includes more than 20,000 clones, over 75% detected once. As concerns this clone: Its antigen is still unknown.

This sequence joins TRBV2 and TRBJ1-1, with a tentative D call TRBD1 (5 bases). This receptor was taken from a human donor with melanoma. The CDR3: CASSVQLRAPEAFF. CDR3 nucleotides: TGTGCCAGCAGTGTTCAACTCAGGGCCCCTGAAGCTTTCTTT.